This T cell receptor (beta chain) was sequenced in a study of blood T cell repertoires in COVID-19 (dated by TCRdb to the early 2020s). Notes on the research overall: Samples covering the acute and convalescent phases of COVID-19 were provided by collaborators in the United States, Italy and Spain. The prospective study material was composed of cDNA or gDNA derived from T cells, B-cell-depleted T cells, or PBMCs. Deeply sampled blood TCRbeta repertoires from subjects exposed to, actively infected with, or recovered from COVID-19 were included in the dataset. A freely available public database, intended as a resource for researchers studying the immune response to SARS-CoV-2, is where the repertoires were released. Samples came from the ongoing ImmuneRACE study (first 160 participants) plus 1,254 subjects from 6 global collaborators. A de-identified subject ID, COVID-19 status, age in years and sex were almost always included in the sample metadata. Where HLA class I and class II types were available, the types were taken from metadata supplied by the sample provider, not from assay-based typing.

TCRbeta CDR3 regions were amplified from genomic DNA using the immunoSEQ Assay, a bias-controlled multiplex PCR. Regarding the original processing steps: Within the assay, amplification of reference gene primers was used to estimate how many nucleated cells each sample contained. Sequence reads were collapsed and filtered to measure the absolute abundance of every unique TCRbeta CDR3 rearrangement. Productive Simpson clonality was computed per sample as the square root of Simpson's diversity index over productive rearrangements. Sourced from immuneACCESS, this table was stored by TCRdb with only in-frame sequences that have V and J called. A share of the clones is absent; for the studies checked, an unresolved V gene accounts for under half, and the remainder has no known explanation. For V, J and clone size, that table is used; D and trimming come from the DNA. The sample profile shows about half a million clones; around 85% of them were found once. In total, the top ten clones hold roughly 3.2% of the sample.

Collaborating institutions collected whole blood in K2EDTA tubes following their own protocols. For TCRbeta analysis, collaborators shipped samples as frozen whole blood, isolated PBMCs, or DNA extracted from either of those sample types. With regard to this clone: Its antigen is currently not known. No per-base quality is available; no much larger clone lies one base away.

What the work shows at the level of the full study, not this receptor alone: The amount of clinical and demographic metadata varied by source and participant and was provided uncurated.

The sequencing input was peripheral blood. The sequence derives from a human donor in a cohort sampled during active COVID-19.

The CDR3 here reads CASSLTLQGLAFF. The nucleotide sequence reads as follows: TGTGCCAGCAGCTTAACGTTGCAGGGACTGGCTTTCTTT. The chain was built from TRBV7-3 and TRBJ1-1; 5 matching bases give a weak D call of TRBD1. A distance of 13 bases separates the germline ends of V and J, which lose 0 bases and 11 bases respectively. The CDR3 starts with the cysteine, ends with the phenylalanine, and has 13 residues. Only CDR3 DNA remains: 39 bases, in frame from the first base. CDR1 is given as SGHTA and CDR2 as FQGTGA, both from the germline V gene.